This T cell receptor beta chain was recovered during a study of blood T cells in healthy people across ages. The CDR3 has 15 residues. V lost 3 bases and J lost 7; bases outside the gene matches: 8. CDR1 and CDR2 (germline): SGDLS, YYNGEE. A J-beta primer mix and a sample-barcoded 5' primer were used in a second PCR of about 7 to 12 cycles. From the 5' RACE reads, TCRdb called clonotypes with MiXCR, one entry per CDR3 protein. The sample has 1.5 million to 2 million distinct CDR3 sequences, about 50% seen once. This receptor was identified in a woman between 40 and 50 years old in good health. The sequenced sample consisted of blood. This chain links TRBV9 with TRBJ2-4, with 9 bases fitting TRBD1. The CDR3 DNA is TGTGCCAGCAGCGCCTCGGGACAGGGAGCGAACATTCAGTACTTC. It specifies CASSASGQGANIQYF.